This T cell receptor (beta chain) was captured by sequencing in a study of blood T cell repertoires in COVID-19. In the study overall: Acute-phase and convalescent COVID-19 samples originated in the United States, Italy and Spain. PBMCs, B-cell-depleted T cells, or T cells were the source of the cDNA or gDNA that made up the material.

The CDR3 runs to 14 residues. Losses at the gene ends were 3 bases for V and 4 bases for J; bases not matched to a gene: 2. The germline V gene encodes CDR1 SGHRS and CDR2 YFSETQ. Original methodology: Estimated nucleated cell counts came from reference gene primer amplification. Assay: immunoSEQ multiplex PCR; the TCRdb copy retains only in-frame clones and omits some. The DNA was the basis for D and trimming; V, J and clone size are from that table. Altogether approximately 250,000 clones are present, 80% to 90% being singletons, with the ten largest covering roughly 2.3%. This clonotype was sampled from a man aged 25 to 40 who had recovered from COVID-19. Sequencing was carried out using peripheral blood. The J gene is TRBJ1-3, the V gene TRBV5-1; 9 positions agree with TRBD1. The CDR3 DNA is TGCGCCAGCAGCTGGACAGGGGAGGGAAACACCATATATTTT. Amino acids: CASSWTGEGNTIYF.